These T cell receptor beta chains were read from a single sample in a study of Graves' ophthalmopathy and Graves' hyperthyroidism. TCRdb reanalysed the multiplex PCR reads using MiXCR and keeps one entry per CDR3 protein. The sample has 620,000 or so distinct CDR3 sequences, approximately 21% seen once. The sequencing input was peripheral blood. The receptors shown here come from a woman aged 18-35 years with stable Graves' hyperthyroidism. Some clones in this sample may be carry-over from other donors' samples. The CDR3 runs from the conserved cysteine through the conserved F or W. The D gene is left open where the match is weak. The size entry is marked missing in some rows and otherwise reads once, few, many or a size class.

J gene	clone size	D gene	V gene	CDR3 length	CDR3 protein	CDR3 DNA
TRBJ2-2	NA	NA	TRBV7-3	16	CASSLNPTGDTGELFF	TGTGCCAGCAGCTTAAACCCGACAGGAGACACCGGGGAGCTGTTTTTT
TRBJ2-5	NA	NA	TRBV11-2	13	CASSSKYQETQYF	TGTGCCAGCAGCTCCAAGTACCAAGAGACCCAGTACTTC
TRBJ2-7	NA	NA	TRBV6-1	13	CASSDSGAYEQYF	TGTGCCAGCAGTGATTCGGGGGCCTACGAGCAGTACTTC
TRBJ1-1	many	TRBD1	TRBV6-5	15	CACSMRQGMNTEAFF	TGTGCCTGCAGTATGCGACAGGGGATGAACACTGAAGCTTTCTTT
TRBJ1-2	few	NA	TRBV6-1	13	CASSEGRQYGYTF	TGTGCCAGCAGTGAAGGCCGGCAGTATGGCTACACCTTC
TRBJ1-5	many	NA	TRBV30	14	CAWSPGQGNQPQHF	TGTGCCTGGAGTCCAGGGCAAGGCAATCAGCCCCAGCATTTT
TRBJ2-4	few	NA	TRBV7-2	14	CASSLAGGLNIQYF	TGTGCCAGCAGCTTAGCGGGGGGGCTGAACATTCAGTACTTC
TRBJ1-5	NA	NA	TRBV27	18	CASSLWQGFIAGNQPQHF	TGTGCCAGCAGTTTGTGGCAGGGGTTTATTGCTGGCAATCAGCCCCAGCATTTT
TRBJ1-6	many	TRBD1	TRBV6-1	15	CASSPGTATGSPLHF	TGTGCCAGCAGCCCGGGGACAGCCACTGGTTCACCCCTCCACTTT
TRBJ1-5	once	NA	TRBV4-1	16	CASSQVSGVSNQPQHF	TGCGCCAGCAGCCAAGTGTCAGGAGTTAGCAATCAGCCCCAGCATTTT
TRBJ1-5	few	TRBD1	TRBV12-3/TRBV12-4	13	CASSATGKQPQHF	TGTGCCAGCAGTGCGACAGGGAAGCAGCCCCAGCATTTT
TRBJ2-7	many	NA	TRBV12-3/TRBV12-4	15	CASSLAADPRYEQYF	TGTGCCAGCAGTTTAGCAGCTGACCCCCGCTACGAGCAGTACTTC
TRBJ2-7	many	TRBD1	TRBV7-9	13	CASSVTGDYEQYF	TGTGCCAGCAGCGTAACAGGGGACTACGAGCAGTACTTC
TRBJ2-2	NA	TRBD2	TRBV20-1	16	CSARRPRRESAGELFF	TGCAGTGCTAGGCGTCCCAGGCGGGAGTCTGCCGGGGAGCTGTTTTTT
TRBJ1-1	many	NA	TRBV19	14	CASSSQGRGTEAFF	TGTGCCAGTAGTTCTCAGGGTCGGGGAACTGAAGCTTTCTTT
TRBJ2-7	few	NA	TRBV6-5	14	CASSYGSGAYEQYF	TGTGCCAGCAGTTACGGTTCAGGGGCCTACGAGCAGTACTTC
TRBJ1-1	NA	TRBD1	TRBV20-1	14	CSARSGGGDTEAFF	TGCAGTGCTAGATCAGGGGGGGGGGACACTGAAGCTTTCTTT
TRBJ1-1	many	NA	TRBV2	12	CASSAVNTEAFF	TGTGCCAGCAGCGCGGTGAACACTGAAGCTTTCTTT
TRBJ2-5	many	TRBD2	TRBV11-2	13	CASSSGGAETQYF	TGTGCCAGCAGCTCCGGGGGGGCAGAGACCCAGTACTTC
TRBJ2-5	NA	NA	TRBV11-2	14	CASSFARMGETQYF	TGTGCCAGCAGCTTTGCTCGAATGGGAGAGACCCAGTACTTC
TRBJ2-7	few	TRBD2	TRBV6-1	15	CASRRLAGEGNEQYF	TGTGCCAGCAGGAGACTAGCGGGAGAGGGTAACGAGCAGTACTTC
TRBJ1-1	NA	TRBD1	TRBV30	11	CASRDSLEAFF	TGTGCCTCCCGGGACAGCCTTGAAGCTTTCTTT
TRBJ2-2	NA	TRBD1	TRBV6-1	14	CASSEGTGAGELFF	TGTGCCAGCAGCGAGGGGACAGGGGCCGGGGAGCTGTTTTTT
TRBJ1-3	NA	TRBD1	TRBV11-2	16	CASSPRDRGAGNTIYF	TGTGCCAGCAGCCCCCGGGACAGGGGAGCTGGAAACACCATATATTTT
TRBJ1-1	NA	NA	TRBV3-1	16	CASSYQGGVLNTGAFF	TGTGCCAGCAGCTACCAAGGCGGGGTCCTGAACACTGGAGCTTTCTTT
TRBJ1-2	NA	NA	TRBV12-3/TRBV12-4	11	CASIGQRGYTF	TGTGCCAGCATCGGACAGAGAGGTTACACCTTC
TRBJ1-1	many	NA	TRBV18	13	CASSPDSGTEAFF	TGTGCCAGCTCACCGGACAGTGGCACTGAAGCTTTCTTT
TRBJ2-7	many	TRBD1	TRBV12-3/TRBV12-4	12	CASSSDRDQQYF	TGTGCCAGCAGCTCGGACAGGGATCAGCAGTACTTC
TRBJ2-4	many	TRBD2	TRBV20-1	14	CSASDGRAKNIQYF	TGCAGTGCTAGTGACGGGAGGGCCAAAAACATTCAGTACTTC
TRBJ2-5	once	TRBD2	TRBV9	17	CASSVGASGSPGETQYF	TGTGCCAGCAGCGTAGGGGCTAGCGGGAGCCCCGGTGAGACCCAGTACTTC
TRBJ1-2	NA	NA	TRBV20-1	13	CSAGRDTNYGYTF	TGCAGTGCTGGCAGGGACACCAACTATGGCTACACCTTC
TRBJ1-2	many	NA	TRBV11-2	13	CASSLDRLYGYTF	TGTGCCAGCAGCTTAGACAGACTCTATGGCTACACCTTC
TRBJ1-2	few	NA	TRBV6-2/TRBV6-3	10	CAVQGFGYTF	TGTGCCGTTCAGGGGTTCGGCTACACCTTC
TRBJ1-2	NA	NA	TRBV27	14	CASSPGGHGYGYTF	TGTGCCAGCAGTCCCGGGGGGCATGGCTATGGCTACACCTTC
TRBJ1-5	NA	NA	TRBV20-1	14	CSARDFHSNQPQHF	TGCAGTGCTAGAGATTTCCATAGCAATCAGCCCCAGCATTTT
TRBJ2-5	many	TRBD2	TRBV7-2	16	CASSFRTSGGAETQYF	TGTGCCAGCAGCTTTCGGACTAGCGGGGGGGCAGAGACCCAGTACTTC
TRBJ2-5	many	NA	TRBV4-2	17	CASSPITGRVAGETQYF	TGTGCCAGCAGCCCTATAACAGGGCGAGTGGCGGGAGAGACCCAGTACTTC
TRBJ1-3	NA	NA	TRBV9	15	CASSVATGSGNTIYF	TGTGCCAGCAGCGTAGCAACAGGGTCTGGAAACACCATATATTTT
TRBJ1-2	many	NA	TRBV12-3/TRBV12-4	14	CASSPLGGDYGYTF	TGTGCCAGCAGTCCGCTCGGGGGAGACTATGGCTACACCTTC
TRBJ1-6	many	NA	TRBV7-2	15	CASSLAGRLNSPLHF	TGTGCCAGCAGCTTAGCGGGGCGGCTTAATTCACCCCTCCACTTT
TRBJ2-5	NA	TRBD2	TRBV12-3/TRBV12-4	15	CASSFIAGGQETQYF	TGTGCCAGCAGTTTTATAGCGGGGGGACAAGAGACCCAGTACTTC
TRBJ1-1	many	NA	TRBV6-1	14	CASKDGSGNTEAFF	TGTGCCAGCAAGGACGGTAGCGGGAACACTGAAGCTTTCTTT
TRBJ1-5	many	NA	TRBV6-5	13	CASSYSTGQPQHF	TGTGCCAGCAGTTACTCGACGGGTCAGCCCCAGCATTTT
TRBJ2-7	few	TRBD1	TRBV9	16	CASSEGRTGMVYEQYF	TGTGCCAGCAGCGAGGGACGGACAGGGATGGTCTACGAGCAGTACTTC
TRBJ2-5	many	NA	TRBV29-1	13	CSSRGGKEETQYF	TGCAGCTCCAGAGGGGGGAAGGAAGAGACCCAGTACTTC